This T cell receptor beta chain was recovered during a study of T cell repertoires in cytomegalovirus infection. TCRdb reprocessed the reads via MiXCR and lists one record per CDR3 protein. Of 200,000 to 300,000 distinct CDR3 sequences in the sample, 12% were seen once. This clonotype showed up many times. Source material: PBMCs. This clonotype was sampled from a human donor in good health (CMV status not recorded). Some clones in this sample may be carry-over from other donors' samples.

The CDR3 DNA reads TGTGCCAGCAGCCGGGACAGGGTGAACATTCAGTACTTC. It yields the protein CASSRDRVNIQYF. The chain joins TRBV7-2 to TRBJ2-4; the match to TRBD1 covers 9 bases. V lost 5 bases, J lost 7 bases, and 3 bases stayed unmatched. CDR3 length: 13 amino acids. Germline-derived CDR1 and CDR2 are SGHTA and FQGNSA.